This passage covers 22 T cell receptor beta chains from one sample sequenced in a study of blood T cell repertoires in COVID-19 (TCRdb year 2020). Receptor amplification or capture employed the immunoSEQ multiplex PCR assay. TCRdb took over this immuneACCESS table, retaining in-frame rearrangements with V and J assigned. Such tables are incomplete; in checked studies, under half of the missing clones stem from an unresolved V gene, and the remainder is unexplained. The sample table holds about 190,000 clones, of which approximately 80% were seen once. Around 12% of the sample lies in the top ten. The sequencing sample was made of peripheral blood. The receptors originated from a woman between 45 and 65 years old with acute or convalescent COVID-19.

CDR3 in DNA: TGTGCCACCAGCATCGGCGGGACAGGCTACGAGCAGTACTTC. Translated, it gives CATSIGGTGYEQYF. The chain uses TRBV15 and TRBJ2-7; TRBD1 aligns across 8 bases. Trimming at V came to 4 bases and at J to 3 bases, leaving 5 bases not matched to a gene. The CDR3 contains 14 residues. Per the germline V gene, CDR1 is LNHNV and CDR2 is YYDKDF (reference sequence).

The rearrangement links TRBV5-4 to TRBJ1-4, with a weak D call TRBD1 (5 bases). Trimming stripped 3 bases from V and 4 bases from J, with 10 bases between. The CDR3 sequence is 14 residues long. Germline CDR1 is SGHNT and CDR2 is YYREEE (reference sequence). The CDR3 here is CASSYQGLNEKLFF. DNA of the CDR3: TGTGCCAGCAGCTACCAGGGACTTAATGAAAAACTGTTTTTT.

The rearrangement joins TRBV6-4 to TRBJ2-1; 9 bases fit TRBD2. With 6 bases clipped from V and 9 bases from J, the junction kept 6 bases outside the gene matches. Germline loops: CDR1 MRHNA, CDR2 SNTAGT. The CDR3 sequence is 13 residues long. The CDR3 sequence is CASRTGTSSEQFF. In DNA form, the CDR3 reads TGTGCCAGCAGGACCGGGACTAGCAGTGAGCAGTTCTTC.

The chain couples TRBV2 to TRBJ1-2, with D hard to call. The CDR3 totals 15 residues. CDR1 is SNHLY and CDR2 is FYNNEI in the germline V gene. Trimming cost V 3 bases and J 7 bases, with 18 bases left between them. DNA for the CDR3: TGTGCCAGCAGTGACTCTCGTTTATCGATCGGTGGCTACACCTTC. Amino acids: CASSDSRLSIGGYTF.

The chain has TRBV29-1 and TRBJ1-6; D might be TRBD1 (6 bases). The CDR3 totals 13 residues. V lost 6 bases and J lost 3, with 9 bases in between. Germline CDR1 and CDR2: SQVTM and ANQGSEA. Written as DNA, the CDR3 is TGCAGCGTCCGACAGGACTATAATTCACCCCTCCACTTT. The encoded protein is CSVRQDYNSPLHF.

The CDR3 protein is CASSQRLLDYNEQFF. Here the CDR3 DNA reads TGTGCCAGCAGCCAAAGACTTCTTGACTACAATGAGCAGTTCTTC. This chain joins TRBV14 and TRBJ2-1; D gene uncertain. Per germline, CDR1 SGHDN and CDR2 FVKESK. Trimming shortened V by 2 bases and J by 3 bases, and 11 bases separated the two germline ends. There are 15 residues in the CDR3.

This chain joins TRBV5-4 and TRBJ1-1, with D unclear. V lost 4 bases and J 2 bases, leaving 15 bases between the germline ends. The CDR3 length is 15 residues. The germline V gene encodes CDR1 SGHNT and CDR2 YYREEE (reference sequence). CDR3 sequence: CASSPLETSNTEAFF. In DNA, the CDR3 is TGTGCCAGCAGCCCCCTTGAGACATCTAACACTGAAGCTTTCTTT.

The chain combines TRBV27 with TRBJ1-5; 9 nucleotides align to TRBD1. With V trimmed by 5 bases and J by 7 bases, 15 bases remained unmatched. The germline V gene has CDR1 MNHEY and CDR2 SMNVEV (reference sequence). There are 17 residues in the CDR3. CDR3 bases: TGTGCCAGCAGTAGGGGGACAGGGAGCGTTGGGGGGCAGCCCCAGCATTTT. Translating gives CASSRGTGSVGGQPQHF.

This chain uses TRBV6-5 with TRBJ2-3, with TRBD1 matching over 9 bases. After removal of 6 bases from V and 1 base from J, the junction contained 5 bases not matched to a gene. This CDR3 is 15 amino acids long. Per the germline V gene, CDR1 is MNHEY and CDR2 is SVGAGI. CDR3 sequence (DNA): TGTGCCAGCAGCCCCACAGGGGGCCGCACAGATACGCAGTATTTT. It yields the protein CASSPTGGRTDTQYF.

This chain links TRBV28 with TRBJ1-1; 10 bases match TRBD1. CDR1 is MDHEN, CDR2 SYDVKM, per germline. Trimming cost V 6 bases and J 3 bases; bases outside gene matches: 4. The CDR3 extends over 14 amino acids. In DNA, the CDR3 is TGTGCCAGCAGGACAGGGGGCGGTTACACTGAAGCTTTCTTT. The encoded protein is CASRTGGGYTEAFF.

This rearrangement joins TRBV9 to TRBJ1-6; no clear D gene. V lost 4 bases and J lost 5, with 13 bases in between. Germline lookup yields CDR1 SGDLS and CDR2 YYNGEE. This CDR3 region has 15 residues. The CDR3 loop reads CASSPLAENNSPLHF. CDR3 DNA: TGTGCCAGCAGCCCTCTGGCGGAAAATAATTCACCCCTCCACTTT.

This clone was counted a few times. This chain connects TRBV29-1 to TRBJ1-5; a weak D match, TRBD1 (5 bases). The CDR3 is 14 residues long. With 4 bases removed from V and 2 bases from J, the gap between germline ends came to 12 bases. Germline CDR1 reads SQVTM; CDR2 reads ANQGSEA. CDR3: CSVASGGGNQPQHF. The CDR3 DNA reads as TGCAGCGTTGCGTCGGGGGGTGGCAATCAGCCCCAGCATTTT.

V and J are TRBV29-1 and TRBJ2-7; D is uncertain. Germline assignment: CDR1 SQVTM and CDR2 ANQGSEA. With 6 bases removed from V and 4 bases from J, the gap between germline ends came to 16 bases. This CDR3 has 13 residues. The DNA of the CDR3 is TGCAGCGTCACCGGGTCCCCCGTTTACGAGCAGTACTTC. This sequence encodes CSVTGSPVYEQYF.

J is TRBJ2-2 and V is TRBV19; 8 nucleotides match TRBD2. This CDR3 comprises 15 residues. Per germline, CDR1 LNHDA and CDR2 SQIVND (reference sequence). Trimming took 4 bases from V and 5 from J; bases not matched to a gene: 6. For the CDR3, the DNA is TGTGCCAGTAGTACCGGACTAGCAAATACCGGGGAGCTGTTTTTT. It specifies CASSTGLANTGELFF.

In its sample, this clone was seen once. This sequence joins TRBV7-9 and TRBJ1-3, with D hard to call. Trimming removed 5 bases from V and 0 bases from J, with 14 bases in between. The CDR3 spans 16 residues. The germline V gene has CDR1 SEHNR and CDR2 FQNEAQ (reference sequence). CDR3 nucleotides: TGTGCCAGCAGCCACTCGGGATTTATCTCTGGAAACACCATATATTTT. Translated: CASSHSGFISGNTIYF.

The V gene is TRBV13, the J gene TRBJ1-1; 8 bases agree with TRBD1. There are 15 residues in the CDR3. Trimming cost V 5 bases and J 2 bases; bases outside gene matches: 7. Looked up from germline, CDR1 is PRHDT and CDR2 is FYEKMQ (reference sequence). The CDR3 nucleotides read TGTGCCAGCAGCCCCCGACAGGGGCCCAACACTGAAGCTTTCTTT. Translating it yields CASSPRQGPNTEAFF.

V usage is TRBV27 and J usage is TRBJ1-6, with D unclear. This CDR3 has 16 residues. With 8 bases removed from V and 3 bases from J, the gap between germline ends came to 17 bases. The germline V gene encodes CDR1 MNHEY and CDR2 SMNVEV (reference sequence). CDR3 amino acids: CASRGGFAFYNSPLHF. As DNA, the CDR3 is TGTGCCAGCCGAGGAGGGTTTGCCTTCTATAATTCACCCCTCCACTTT.

The chain is built from TRBV27 and TRBJ1-1; TRBD1 matches at 7 bases. V lost 2 bases to trimming and J lost 11 bases; unmatched junction nucleotides: 11. Germline CDR1 is MNHEY and CDR2 is SMNVEV (reference sequence). This CDR3 region has 14 residues. Here the CDR3 reads CASSLQGQHGAAFF. The DNA for the CDR3 is TGTGCCAGCAGTTTACAGGGACAGCATGGGGCGGCTTTCTTT.

This chain joins TRBV5-1 and TRBJ2-3; 8 positions agree with TRBD1. Germline V gene lookup returns CDR1 SGHRS and CDR2 YFSETQ. Unmatched junction bases numbered 6, after V lost 4 bases and J lost 5 bases. CDR3 length: 14 amino acids. CDR3 DNA: TGCGCCAGCAGCCCTGACAGGGGAGGAGATACGCAGTATTTT. Encoded protein: CASSPDRGGDTQYF.

The chain recombines TRBV24-1 with TRBJ2-5; D may be TRBD2 (5 bases). CDR1 is KGHDR, CDR2 SFDVKD, per germline. CDR3 size: 16 residues. V gave up 0 bases and J gave up 13 bases, with 23 bases separating them. CDR3 DNA sequence: TGTGCCACCAGTGATTTGCAAGGGTCGGGAACCAGACCTCTGTACTTC. It specifies CATSDLQGSGTRPLYF.

The chain carries TRBV5-6 and TRBJ2-1; 10 bases are shared with TRBD2. CDR1 SGHDT and CDR2 YYEEEE come from the germline V gene. The CDR3 is 14 amino acids. V lost 4 bases, J lost 6 bases, and 4 bases stayed unmatched. CDR3 sequence (DNA): TGTGCCAGCAGCACCGGGACTAGCGCCAATGAGCAGTTCTTC. It codes for CASSTGTSANEQFF.

V is TRBV18 and J is TRBJ1-4; tentative D call: TRBD1 (5 bases). Germline CDR1 is KGHSH and CDR2 is LQKENI. Trimming took 3 bases from V and 4 from J, leaving 12 bases between them. The CDR3 loop spans 15 amino acids. CDR3 loop: CASSPGWGSNEKLFF. The CDR3 DNA reads as TGTGCCAGCTCACCCGGGTGGGGCAGTAATGAAAAACTGTTTTTT.